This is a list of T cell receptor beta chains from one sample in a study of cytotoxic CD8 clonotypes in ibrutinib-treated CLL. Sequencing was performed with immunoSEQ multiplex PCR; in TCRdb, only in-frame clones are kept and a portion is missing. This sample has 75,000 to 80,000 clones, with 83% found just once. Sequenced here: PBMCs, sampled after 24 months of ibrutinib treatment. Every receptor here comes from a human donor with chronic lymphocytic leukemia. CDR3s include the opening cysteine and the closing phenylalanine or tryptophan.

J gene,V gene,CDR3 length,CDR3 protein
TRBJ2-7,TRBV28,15,CASSPGGTGKYEQYF
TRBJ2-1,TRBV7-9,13,CASSLGQHNEQFF
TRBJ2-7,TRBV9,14,CASSVDGTSYEQYF
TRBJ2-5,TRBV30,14,CAWSGGQTQETQYF
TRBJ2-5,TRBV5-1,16,CASSSSLAGVGETQYF
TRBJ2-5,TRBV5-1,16,CASSPRLAGNQETQYF
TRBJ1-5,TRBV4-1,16,CASSQELGRLDQPQHF
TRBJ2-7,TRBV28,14,CASSLGDREYEQYF
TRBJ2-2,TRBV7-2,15,CASSREFGRVSELFF
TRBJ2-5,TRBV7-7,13,CASSSGGVETQYF
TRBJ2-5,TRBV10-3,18,CAISESLLRDPTRETQYF
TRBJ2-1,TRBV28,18,CASSLYHHKTSSYNEQFF
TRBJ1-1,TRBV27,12,CASSSTGFEAFF
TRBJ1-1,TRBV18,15,CASSPSEGQETEAFF
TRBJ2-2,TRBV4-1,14,CASSQDRRTGELFF
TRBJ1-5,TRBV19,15,CASMGLTTVGQPQHF
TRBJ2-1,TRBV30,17,CAWSHLRQAGALNEQFF
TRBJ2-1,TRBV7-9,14,CASSFRGFYNEQFF
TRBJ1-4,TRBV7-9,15,CASSLGGQGNEKLFF
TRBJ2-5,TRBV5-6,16,CASSPGQRYGQETQYF
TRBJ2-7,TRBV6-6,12,CASSPGAYEQYF
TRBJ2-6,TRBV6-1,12,CASRQVFNVLTF
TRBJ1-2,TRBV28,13,CASSLDRGHGYTF
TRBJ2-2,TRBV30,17,CAWSVLWGRGGTGELFF
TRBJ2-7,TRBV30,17,CAWATPPGQYFRDEQYF
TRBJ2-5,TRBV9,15,CASSGILAGSETQYF
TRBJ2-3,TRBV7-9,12,CARGADTDTQYF
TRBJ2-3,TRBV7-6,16,CASGVLSGGSTDTQYF
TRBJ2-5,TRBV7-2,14,CASSMSGIQGAQYF
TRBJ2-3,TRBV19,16,CASSMNHRRLGDTQYF
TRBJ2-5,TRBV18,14,CASSPLSEGETQYF
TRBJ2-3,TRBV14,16,CASSQERQGATDTQYF
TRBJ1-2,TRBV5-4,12,CASSRTGNGYTF
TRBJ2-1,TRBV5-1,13,CASSLAGPNEQFF
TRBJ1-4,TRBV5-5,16,CASSLVWDQDYGELFF
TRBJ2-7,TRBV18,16,CASSPPVFSGNYEQYF
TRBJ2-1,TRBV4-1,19,CASSQERASGRAGYNEQFF
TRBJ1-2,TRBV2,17,CASSEARQRLGGYGYTF
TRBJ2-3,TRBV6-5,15,CASSSQGPSTDTQYF
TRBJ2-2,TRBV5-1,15,CASSLDGLDTGELFF
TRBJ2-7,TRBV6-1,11,CASSKHYEQYF
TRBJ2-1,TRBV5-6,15,CASSLGLANYNEQFF
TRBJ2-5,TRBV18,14,CASSPTSDQETQYF
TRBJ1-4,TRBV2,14,CASNSGTGEEKLFF
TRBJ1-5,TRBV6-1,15,CASSRRDRNNQPQHF
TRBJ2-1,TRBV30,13,CAWTGTNYNEQFF
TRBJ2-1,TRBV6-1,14,CASTLSHSYNEQFF
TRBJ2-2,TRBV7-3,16,CASSYWTGLYTGELFF
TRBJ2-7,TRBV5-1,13,CASSLGSYYEQYF
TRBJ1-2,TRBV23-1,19,CASSRPACTASMVNYGYTF